This T cell receptor beta chain was retrieved from a study of graft-versus-host responses after intestinal transplantation. A single count supports this clone. The antigen is unknown. V was shortened by 5 bases and J by 5 bases, with 18 bases between the two germline ends. In germline, CDR1 is GTSNPN, CDR2 SVGIG (reference sequence). The CDR3 contains 14 residues. Libraries were prepared by immunoSEQ multiplex PCR; TCRdb keeps only in-frame clonotypes and omits some of them. The data contain some 120,000 clones, 93% of them singletons. The chain employs TRBV30 and TRBJ1-1; a possible D gene is TRBD1 (6 bases). Sequenced material: unstimulated CD8+ T cells sorted from spleen or lymph node cells, taken before transplant. The sequence derives from a human donor who was the organ donor for an intestinal transplant. CDR3 sequence: CAWVLETGGTEAFF. CDR3 nucleotides: TGTGCCTGGGTTCTTGAGACAGGCGGGACTGAAGCTTTCTTT.